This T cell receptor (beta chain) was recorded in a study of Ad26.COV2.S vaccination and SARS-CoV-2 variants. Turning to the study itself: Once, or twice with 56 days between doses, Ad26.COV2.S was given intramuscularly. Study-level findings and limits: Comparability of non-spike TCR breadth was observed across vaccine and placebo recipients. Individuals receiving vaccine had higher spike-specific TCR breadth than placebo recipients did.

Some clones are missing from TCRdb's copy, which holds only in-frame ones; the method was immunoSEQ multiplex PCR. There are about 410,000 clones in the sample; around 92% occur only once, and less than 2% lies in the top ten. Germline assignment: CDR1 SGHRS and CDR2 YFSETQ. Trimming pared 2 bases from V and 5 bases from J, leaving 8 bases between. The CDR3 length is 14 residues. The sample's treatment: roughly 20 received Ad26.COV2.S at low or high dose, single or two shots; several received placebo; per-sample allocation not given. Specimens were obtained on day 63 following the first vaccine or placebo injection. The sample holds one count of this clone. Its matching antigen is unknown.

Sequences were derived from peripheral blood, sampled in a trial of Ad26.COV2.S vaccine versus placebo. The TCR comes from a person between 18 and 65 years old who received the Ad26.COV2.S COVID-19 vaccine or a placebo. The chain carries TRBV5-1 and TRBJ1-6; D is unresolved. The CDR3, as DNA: TGCGCCAGCAGCTTTGGGTCGGATAATTCACCCCTCCACTTT. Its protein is CASSFGSDNSPLHF.